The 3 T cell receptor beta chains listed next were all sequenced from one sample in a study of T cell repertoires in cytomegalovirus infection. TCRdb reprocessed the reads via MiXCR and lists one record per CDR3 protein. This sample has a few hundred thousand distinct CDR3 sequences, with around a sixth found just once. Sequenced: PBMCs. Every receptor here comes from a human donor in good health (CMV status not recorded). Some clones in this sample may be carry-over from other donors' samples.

CDR3: CASSFNSRNSPLHF. In DNA, the CDR3 is TGTGCCAGCAGCTTTAACAGCCGAAATTCACCCCTCCACTTT. The chain recombines TRBV5-4 with TRBJ1-6; D gene ambiguous. The CDR3 consists of 14 residues. V gave up 2 bases and J gave up 7 bases, with 10 bases separating them. Germline V lookup: CDR1 SGHNT, CDR2 YYREEE (reference sequence).

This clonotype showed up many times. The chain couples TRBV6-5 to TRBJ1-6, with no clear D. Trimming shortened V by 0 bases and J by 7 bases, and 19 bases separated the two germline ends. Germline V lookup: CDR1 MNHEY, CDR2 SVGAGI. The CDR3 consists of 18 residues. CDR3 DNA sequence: TGTGCCAGCAGTTACTCCCGGACCGCGCCGGGTGGGAATTCACCCCTCCACTTT. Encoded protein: CASSYSRTAPGGNSPLHF.

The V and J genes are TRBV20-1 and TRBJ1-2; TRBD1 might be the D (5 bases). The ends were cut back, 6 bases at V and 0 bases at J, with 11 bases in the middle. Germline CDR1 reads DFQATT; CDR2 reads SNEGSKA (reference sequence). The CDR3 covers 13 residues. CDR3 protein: CSAWGPTNYGYTF. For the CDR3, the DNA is TGCAGTGCCTGGGGACCAACTAACTATGGCTACACCTTC.